This TCR beta chain came from a study of T cells in Graves' hyperthyroidism and ophthalmopathy (dated by TCRdb to about 2019). Notes on the research overall: Peripheral blood samples were taken at initial diagnosis, before any treatment was given. After blood sampling, hyperthyroidism patients were treated with methimazole at a starting dose of 30 mg daily, and ophthalmopathy patients were treated with high-dose intravenous methylprednisolone. Thyroid tissue and blood T-cell repertoires from roughly 6 Graves' hyperthyroidism patients were also compared in the study. Prospective prediction of ophthalmopathy was tested in an independent validation cohort consisting of some 19 hyperthyroidism patients and some 15 patients who later progressed to ophthalmopathy. TCR V-J signatures able to tell the groups apart were searched for in a discovery cohort of around 95 patients, of whom more than 40 had Graves' ophthalmopathy and under 65 had stable Graves' hyperthyroidism. The paper describes TCR Vbeta CDR3 sequencing of about 140 peripheral blood samples, made up of about 41 ophthalmopathy patients, approximately 76 hyperthyroidism patients and 17 progressor patients. For training and testing, the 100 or so patients in the discovery cohort were randomly divided in a 7:3 ratio. Here is what the overall study found, with its caveats: No statistical method was used to set the sample size in advance, and investigators knew the group allocation. In validation, progression to ophthalmopathy was predicted by the model with 70% to 71% sensitivity and roughly 76% specificity, a median of approximately 6.5 months before onset. In cross-validation, a model built on a 13 V-J signature told ophthalmopathy apart from stable hyperthyroidism with 87.88% sensitivity and approximately 81% specificity, and in testing the same model reached 80%/75%. Most expanded thyroid clonotypes (frequency above 0.001) were also detected in blood, a finding suggesting that blood repertoires may reflect thyroid immune responses.

Amplification of TCR beta CDR3 regions was carried out from RNA transcripts. The TCR CDR3 was subjected to a first round of RT-PCR using the HTBI primer set and the Qiagen OneStep RT-PCR kit. Libraries were constructed in a second round of multiplex PCR, after which size selection and purification were carried out. The libraries were sequenced on an Illumina HiSeq2000 using paired-end 100 bp reads. The published analysis was carried out like this. SOAPnuke was used to process the raw data, removing reads that contained adapters or uncalled bases, had a mean Phred below 15, or lacked an exact match to the constant primer or identifier. High-quality paired reads were merged using COPE v1.2.5, and each unique nucleotide sequence was defined as a clonotype. Clonotypes were aligned to IMGT TRBV, TRBD and TRBJ reference segments using MiTCR v1.1. The analysis was restricted to V-J combinations with a frequency above 0.0001, which together covered roughly 99% of the repertoires. The TCS score was defined as F50 (clonal expansion) divided by E x V (chaos), with BLOSUM62-based TCRdist calculated between CDR3 peptides within each V-J. Welch's t-statistics and random forest reduced just over 500 V-J features to 13, which were used in a naive Bayes classifier (R e1071). The public reads were quality trimmed at Q25 with fastp and then assembled into clones with MiXCR by TCRdb, keeping productive beta chains. Under each unique CDR3 protein, matching rows form one entry showing the most common genes and DNA. Here the V and J calls rest on TCRdb's processing, not on the authors' analysis. The sample data list approximately 700,000 distinct CDR3 sequences, and roughly 15% of these were observed just once. Around 7.7% of the sample comes from the top ten.

Comment on this clonotype: Its antigen is currently not known. No base quality values were provided; no much bigger clone lies one nucleotide off.

The CDR3 covers 14 residues, taking in both the cysteine and the phenylalanine. Just the 42-base CDR3 DNA is kept, in frame starting at base 1. In the germline V gene, CDR1 corresponds to MGHRA and CDR2 to YSYEKL. V loses 2 bases, J loses 2 bases, and the germline ends lie 10 bases apart. Stable Graves' hyperthyroidism was defined as the absence of progression to ophthalmopathy over 18 months of follow-up. Hyperthyroidism patients were newly diagnosed, had a disease duration of under 2 months, and were aged 18 to 65 years. Any patient with an uncontrolled infection, another autoimmune disease, pregnancy or lactation was excluded. Diagnoses relied on clinical symptoms, serum thyroxine and TRAb, thyroid ultrasound and orbital computed tomography. Ficoll-Paque density gradient centrifugation was used to isolate PBMCs from around 10 ml of fresh peripheral blood. Trizol reagent was used to extract total RNA, and RNA quality was then checked on an Agilent 2100 Bioanalyzer.

The chain is made from TRBV4-1 and TRBJ2-7; TRBD2 might be the D gene, on 5 matching bases. Sequencing was performed on blood. The TCR comes from a man aged 18 to 30 with Graves' hyperthyroidism. In nucleotides, the sequence is TGCGCCAGCAGCCAAATTGGACTGGCCTACGAGCAGTACTTC. Its amino acids are CASSQIGLAYEQYF.